The clone carrying this T cell receptor (beta chain) was seen a few times. What it binds is not known. These data are taken from a study of vaccination and CD4 T cells after COVID-19. Whole-study context: Each post-COVID sample was drawn after diagnosis, and the median interval was approximately 92 days (range 35 to 161).

Germline values: CDR1 SEHNR, CDR2 FQNEAQ (reference sequence). The ends were cut back, 5 bases at V and 0 bases at J, with 10 bases in the middle. The CDR3 has 15 residues. Treatment of the sample: approximately 9-day PBMC culture with coronavirus spike peptide pools or control peptides (ViraFEST assay). After expanding antigen-specific T cells with peptide pools, ViraFEST sequenced their TCRs. Fresh IL-2 medium was used to replace half of the medium on days 3 and 7. Cultured CD4+ T-cell DNA underwent Oncomine TCR Beta short-read sequencing. The genomic DNA was obtained from cultured CD4+ T cells by extraction with the QIAamp micro DNA kit. MiXCR was run by TCRdb on the PCR reads, yielding one entry per CDR3 protein. Of approximately 12,000 distinct CDR3 sequences in the sample, 27% were seen once.

The V and J genes are TRBV7-9 and TRBJ1-4; no definite D call. The clonotype originates from a human donor who received a COVID-19 vaccine. The sequencing here drew on CD4+ T cells from blood, cultured in vitro, taken before SARS-CoV-2 vaccination. CDR3 region: CASSPRLATNEKLFF. The DNA for the CDR3 is TGTGCCAGCAGCCCGCGACTTGCAACTAATGAAAAACTGTTTTTT.